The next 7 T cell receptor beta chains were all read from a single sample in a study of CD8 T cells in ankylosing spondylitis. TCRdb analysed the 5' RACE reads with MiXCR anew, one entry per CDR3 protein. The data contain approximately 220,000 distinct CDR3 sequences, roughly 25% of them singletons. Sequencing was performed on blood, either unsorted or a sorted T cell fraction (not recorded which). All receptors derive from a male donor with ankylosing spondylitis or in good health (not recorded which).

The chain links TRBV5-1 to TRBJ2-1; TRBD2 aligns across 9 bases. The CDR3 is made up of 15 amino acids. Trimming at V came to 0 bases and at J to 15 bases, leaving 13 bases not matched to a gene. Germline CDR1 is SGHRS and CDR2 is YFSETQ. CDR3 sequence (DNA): TGCGCCAGCAGCTTGGGCTCGGGCCTTAGCGGGAGTCTGTTCTTC. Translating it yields CASSLGSGLSGSLFF.

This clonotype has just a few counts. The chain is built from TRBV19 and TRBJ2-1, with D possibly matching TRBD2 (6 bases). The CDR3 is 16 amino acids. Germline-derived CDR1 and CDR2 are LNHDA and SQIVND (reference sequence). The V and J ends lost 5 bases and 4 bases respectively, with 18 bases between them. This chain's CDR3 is CASSVTSGEPYNEQFF. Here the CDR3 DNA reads TGTGCCAGTAGTGTGACTAGTGGTGAACCATACAATGAGCAGTTCTTC.

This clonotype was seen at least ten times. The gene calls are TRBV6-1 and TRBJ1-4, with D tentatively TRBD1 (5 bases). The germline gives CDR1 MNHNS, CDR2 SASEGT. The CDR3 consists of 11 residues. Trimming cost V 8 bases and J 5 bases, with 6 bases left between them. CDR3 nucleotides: TGTGCCAGCCAGGGAAATGAAAAACTGTTTTTT. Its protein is CASQGNEKLFF.

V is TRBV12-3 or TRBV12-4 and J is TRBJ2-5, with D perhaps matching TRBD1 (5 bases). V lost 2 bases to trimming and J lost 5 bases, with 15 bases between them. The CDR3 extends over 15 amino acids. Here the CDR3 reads CASSLSGHPGETQYF. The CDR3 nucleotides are TGTGCCAGCAGTTTATCAGGTCACCCAGGGGAGACCCAGTACTTC.

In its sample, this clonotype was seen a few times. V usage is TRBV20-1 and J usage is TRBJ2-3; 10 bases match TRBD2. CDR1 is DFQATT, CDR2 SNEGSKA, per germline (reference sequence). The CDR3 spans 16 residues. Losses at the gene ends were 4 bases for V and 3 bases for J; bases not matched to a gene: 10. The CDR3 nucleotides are TGCAGTGCTACCCCGCTGGAGGGACTAGCGACAGATACGCAGTATTTT. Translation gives CSATPLEGLATDTQYF.

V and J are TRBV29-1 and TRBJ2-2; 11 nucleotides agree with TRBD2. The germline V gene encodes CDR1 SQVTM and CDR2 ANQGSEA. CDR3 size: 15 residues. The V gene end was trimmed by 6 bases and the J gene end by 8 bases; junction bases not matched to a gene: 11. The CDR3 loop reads CSVRTSGFLGGELFF. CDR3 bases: TGCAGCGTCAGGACTAGCGGGTTCCTAGGAGGGGAGCTGTTTTTT.

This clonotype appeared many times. CDR3 sequence: CASSILAGGGNEQFF. CDR3 bases: TGTGCCAGCAGCATCTTAGCGGGAGGGGGCAATGAGCAGTTCTTC. The genes are TRBV7-2 and TRBJ2-1; 11 bases align to TRBD2. Germline V gene lookup returns CDR1 SGHTA and CDR2 FQGNSA. The CDR3 totals 15 residues. Trimming took 5 bases from V and 6 from J; bases not matched to a gene: 6.